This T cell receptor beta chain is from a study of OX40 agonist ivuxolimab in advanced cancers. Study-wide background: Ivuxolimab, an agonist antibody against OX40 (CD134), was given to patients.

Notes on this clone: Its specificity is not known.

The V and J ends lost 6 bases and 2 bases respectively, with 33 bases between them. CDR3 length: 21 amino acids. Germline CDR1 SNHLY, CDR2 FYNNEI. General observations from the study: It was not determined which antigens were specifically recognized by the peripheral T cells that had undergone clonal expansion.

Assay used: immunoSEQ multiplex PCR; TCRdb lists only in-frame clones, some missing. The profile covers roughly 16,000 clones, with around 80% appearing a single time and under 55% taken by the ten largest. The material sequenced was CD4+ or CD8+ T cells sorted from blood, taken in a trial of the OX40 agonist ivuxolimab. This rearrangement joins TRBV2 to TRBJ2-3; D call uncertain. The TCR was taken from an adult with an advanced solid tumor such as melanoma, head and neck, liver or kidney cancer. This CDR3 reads CASSPPPSEIRPGLVTDTQYF. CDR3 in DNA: TGTGCCAGCAGCCCCCCCCCGTCGGAAATCAGGCCCGGTTTGGTCACAGATACGCAGTATTTT.